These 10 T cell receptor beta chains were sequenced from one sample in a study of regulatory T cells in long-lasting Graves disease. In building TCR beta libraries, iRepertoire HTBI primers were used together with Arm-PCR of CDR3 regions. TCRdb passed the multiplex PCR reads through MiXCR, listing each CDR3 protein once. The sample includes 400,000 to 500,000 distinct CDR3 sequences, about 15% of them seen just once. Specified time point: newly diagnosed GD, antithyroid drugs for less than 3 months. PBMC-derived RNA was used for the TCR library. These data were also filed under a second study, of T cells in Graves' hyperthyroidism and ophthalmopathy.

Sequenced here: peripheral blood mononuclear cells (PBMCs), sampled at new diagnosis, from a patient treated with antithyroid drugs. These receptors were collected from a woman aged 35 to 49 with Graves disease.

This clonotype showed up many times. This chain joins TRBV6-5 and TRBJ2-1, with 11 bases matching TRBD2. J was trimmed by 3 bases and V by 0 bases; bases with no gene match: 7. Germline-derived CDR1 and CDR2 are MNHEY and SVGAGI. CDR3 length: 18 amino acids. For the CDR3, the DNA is TGTGCCAGCAGTTACTCGCTGACTAGCGGGACCCGCTACAATGAGCAGTTCTTC. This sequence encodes CASSYSLTSGTRYNEQFF.

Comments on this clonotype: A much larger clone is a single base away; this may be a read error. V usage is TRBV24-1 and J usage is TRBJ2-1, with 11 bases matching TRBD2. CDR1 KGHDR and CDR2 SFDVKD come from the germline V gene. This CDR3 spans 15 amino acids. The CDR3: CATSDSRSGRGGQLF. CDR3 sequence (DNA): TGTGCCACCAGTGATTCCCGTAGCGGGAGGGGTGGGCAGCTCTTC.

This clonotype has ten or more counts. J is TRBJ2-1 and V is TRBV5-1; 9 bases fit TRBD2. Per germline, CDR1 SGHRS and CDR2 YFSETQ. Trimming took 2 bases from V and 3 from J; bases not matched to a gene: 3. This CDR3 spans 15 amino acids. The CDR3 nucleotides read TGCGCCAGCAGCTTTAGCGGGAGAGGCTACAATGAGCAGTTCTTC. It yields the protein CASSFSGRGYNEQFF.

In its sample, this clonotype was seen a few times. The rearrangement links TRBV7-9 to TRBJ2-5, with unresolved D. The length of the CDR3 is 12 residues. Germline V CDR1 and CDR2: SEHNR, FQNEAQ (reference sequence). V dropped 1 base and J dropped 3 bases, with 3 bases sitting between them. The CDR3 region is CASSLGKETQYF. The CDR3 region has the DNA TGTGCCAGCAGCTTAGGGAAAGAGACCCAGTACTTC.

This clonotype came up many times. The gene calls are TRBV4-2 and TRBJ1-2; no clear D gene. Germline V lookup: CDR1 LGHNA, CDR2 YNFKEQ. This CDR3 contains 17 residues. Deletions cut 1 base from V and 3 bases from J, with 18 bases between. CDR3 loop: CASSQGTGIARDYGYTF. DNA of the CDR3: TGTGCCAGCAGCCAAGGCACGGGCATCGCTAGGGACTATGGCTACACCTTC.

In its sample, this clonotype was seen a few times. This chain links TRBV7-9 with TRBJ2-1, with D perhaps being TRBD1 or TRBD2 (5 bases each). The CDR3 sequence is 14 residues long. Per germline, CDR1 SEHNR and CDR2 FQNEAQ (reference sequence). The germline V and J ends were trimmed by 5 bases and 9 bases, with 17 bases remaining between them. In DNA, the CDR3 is TGTGCCAGCAGCGAACCGGGGACGGACTCTGAGCAGTTCTTC. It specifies CASSEPGTDSEQFF.

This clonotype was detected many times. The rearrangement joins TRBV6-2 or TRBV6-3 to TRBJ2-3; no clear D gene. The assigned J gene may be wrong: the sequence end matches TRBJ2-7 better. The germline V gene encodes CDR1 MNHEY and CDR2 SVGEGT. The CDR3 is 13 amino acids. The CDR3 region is CASSYQVGMEQYF. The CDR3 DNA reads TGTGCCAGCAGTTACCAAGTGGGGATGGAGCAGTACTTC.

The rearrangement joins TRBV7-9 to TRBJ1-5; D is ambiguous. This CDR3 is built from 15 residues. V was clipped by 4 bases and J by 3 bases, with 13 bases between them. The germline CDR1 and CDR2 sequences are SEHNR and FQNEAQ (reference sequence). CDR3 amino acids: CASSSTMLPNQPQHF. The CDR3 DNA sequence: TGTGCCAGCAGCTCGACAATGCTCCCCAATCAGCCCCAGCATTTT. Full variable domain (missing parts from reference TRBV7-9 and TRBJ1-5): DTGVSQNPRHKITKRGQNVTFRCDPISEHNRLYWYRQTLGQGPEFLTYFQNEAQLEKSRLLSDRFSAERPKGSFSTLEIQRTEQGDSAMYLCASSSTMLPNQPQHFGDGTRLSIL.

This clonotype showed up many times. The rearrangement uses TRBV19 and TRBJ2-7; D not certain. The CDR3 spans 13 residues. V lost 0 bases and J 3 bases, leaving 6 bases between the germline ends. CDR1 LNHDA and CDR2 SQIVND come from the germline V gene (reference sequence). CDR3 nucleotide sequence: TGTGCCAGTAGTATAGAGGCAGGCTACGAGCAGTACTTC. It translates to CASSIEAGYEQYF.

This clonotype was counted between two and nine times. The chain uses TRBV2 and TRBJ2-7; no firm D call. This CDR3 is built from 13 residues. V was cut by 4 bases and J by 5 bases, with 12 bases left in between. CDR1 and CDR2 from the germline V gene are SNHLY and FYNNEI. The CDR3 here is CASSGPINDEQYF. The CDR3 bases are TGTGCCAGCAGTGGACCGATCAACGACGAGCAGTACTTC. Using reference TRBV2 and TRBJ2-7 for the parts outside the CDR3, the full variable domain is EPEVTQTPSHQVTQMGQEVILRCVPISNHLYFYWYRQILGQKVEFLVSFYNNEISEKSEIFDDQFSVERPDGSNFTLKIRSTKLEDSAMYFCASSGPINDEQYFGPGTRLTVT.